The sequence of this TCR beta chain was determined in a study of T-cell reconstitution after alpha-beta-depleted transplantation in children (dated by TCRdb to about 2016). Context from the whole study: The study quantitatively tracked T-cell immune reconstitution after TCRalphabeta/CD19-depleted allogeneic hematopoietic cell transplantation in children using TCR repertoire profiling. The investigation overall reported the following: The apparently early recovery of alphabetaT-cell counts about two months after transplant reportedly depended on only several hundred rapidly expanded clones that came from non-depleted graft cells. Over the following months the frequencies of hyperexpanded clones went down, and after one year T-cell counts and TCRbeta diversity were mostly credited to newly produced T cells. In some patients, the high TCRbeta diversity seen at day 60 was put down to recipient T cells and intrathymic progenitors that had survived conditioning.

The sample's treatment or condition label is to be understood as: allogeneic hematopoietic cell transplantation with graft depleted of TCRalphabeta T cells and CD19 B cells. The children who served as transplant recipients had been given grafts of TCRalphabeta/CD19-depleted allogeneic hematopoietic cells. In its sample, this clonotype was seen a few times. No antigen is known for it. No clone much larger than this one lies a single base away; base qualities are absent. Libraries were built with PCR. Sequencing relied on an Illumina HiSeq 2500. To normalize quantification of the TCRbeta repertoire, the TCR libraries were built with molecular barcoding that relied on unique molecular identifiers. Starting from the raw public reads, TCRdb applied fastp trimming at Q25, assembled clones with MiXCR and retained in-frame beta chains. Each CDR3 protein gets just one entry, which takes the most common genes and DNA from the rows behind it. The sample data list around 6,700 distinct CDR3 sequences, and roughly 17% of these were observed just once. The top ten clonotypes cover approximately 15% of the sample.

The cysteine opens and the phenylalanine closes a CDR3 of 13 amino acids. The CDR3 DNA has 39 bases and is translated from base 1. The trim is 0 bases for V and 7 bases for J, with a gap of 7 bases between the germline ends. According to the germline V gene (reference sequence), CDR1 reads LNHNV and CDR2 reads YYDKDF. The origin of this receptor is a boy between 2 and 10 years old with acute lymphoblastic leukemia, due to receive a stem cell transplant. Sequenced here: PBMCs, sampled before TCRalphabeta/CD19-depleted stem cell transplant. Rearrangement joined TRBV15 to TRBJ2-1, with no confident D gene call. The CDR3 protein sequence reads: CATSRDWGNEQFF. The bases read TGTGCCACCAGCAGAGATTGGGGAAATGAGCAGTTCTTC.